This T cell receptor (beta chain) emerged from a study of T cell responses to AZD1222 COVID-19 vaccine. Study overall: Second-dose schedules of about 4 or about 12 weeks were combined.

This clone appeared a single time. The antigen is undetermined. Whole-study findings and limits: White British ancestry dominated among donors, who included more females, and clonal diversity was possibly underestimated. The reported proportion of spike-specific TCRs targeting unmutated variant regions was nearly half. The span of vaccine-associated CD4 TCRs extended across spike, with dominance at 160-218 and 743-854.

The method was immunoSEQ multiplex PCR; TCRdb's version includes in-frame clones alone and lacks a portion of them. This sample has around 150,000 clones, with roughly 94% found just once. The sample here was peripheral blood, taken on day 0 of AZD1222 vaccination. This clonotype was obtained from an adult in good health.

The CDR3 region has the DNA TGTGCCAGCAGCATGAACACCGGGGAGCTGTTTTTT. Its translation: CASSMNTGELFF. The rearrangement joins TRBV6-5 to TRBJ2-2, with D unclear. V lost 6 bases and J lost 1, with 3 bases in between. This CDR3 is built from 12 residues. Per germline, CDR1 MNHEY and CDR2 SVGAGI.